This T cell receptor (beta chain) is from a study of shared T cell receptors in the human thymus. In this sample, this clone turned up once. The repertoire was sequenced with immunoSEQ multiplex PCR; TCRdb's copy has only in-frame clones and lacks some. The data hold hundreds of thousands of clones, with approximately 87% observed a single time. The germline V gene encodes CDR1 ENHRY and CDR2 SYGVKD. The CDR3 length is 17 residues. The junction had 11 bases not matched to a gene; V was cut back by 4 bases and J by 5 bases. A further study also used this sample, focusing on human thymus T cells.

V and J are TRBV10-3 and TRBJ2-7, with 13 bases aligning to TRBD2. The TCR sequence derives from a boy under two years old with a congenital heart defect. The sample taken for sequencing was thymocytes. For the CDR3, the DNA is TGTGCCATCAGTGGTTTACCGGGACTAGCGGGAAAGGACGAGCAGTACTTC. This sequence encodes CAISGLPGLAGKDEQYF.